This passage covers 13 T cell receptor beta chains from one sample sequenced in a study of naive and memory T cell subsets. Study results and caveats: Especially in CD8 cells, naive repertoires contained a few larger clonotypes, possibly CD45RA-re-expressing memory cells.

No antigen has been assigned to these receptors. Both TRBC1 and TRBC2 were covered by a beta constant-region primer of two equimolar oligonucleotides. Nested alpha and beta constant-region primers with the SP2 primer drove four PCR rounds on ligated cDNA. TCRdb independently ran MiXCR on the UMI-ligation and nested PCR reads; one entry per CDR3 protein. The sample has 140,000 to 150,000 distinct CDR3 sequences, 22% seen once. The source material was naive CD4+ T cells from blood. Receptors originate from a human donor in good health.

The chain employs TRBV30 and TRBJ1-5; D is ambiguous. V lost 2 bases to trimming and J lost 6 bases, with 11 bases between them. From germline, CDR1 is GTSNPN and CDR2 SVGIG (reference sequence). This CDR3 region has 13 residues. In DNA form, the CDR3 reads TGTGCCTGGAGTTCCTACATGGGTCAGCCCCAGCATTTT. It yields the protein CAWSSYMGQPQHF.

This sequence joins TRBV27 and TRBJ2-7; 11 bases fit TRBD2. The V and J ends lost 8 bases and 3 bases, in that order; junction bases with no gene match: 9. This CDR3 has 15 residues. The germline V gene has CDR1 MNHEY and CDR2 SMNVEV (reference sequence). CDR3 sequence (DNA): TGTGCCAGCGGCGAGCTAGCGGGAGGCCGCTACGAGCAGTACTTC. Translated, it gives CASGELAGGRYEQYF.

J is TRBJ1-2 and V is TRBV7-2, with D hard to call. The germline gives CDR1 SGHTA, CDR2 FQGNSA. Trimming took off 6 bases at V and 13 bases at J, with 18 bases between the two ends. CDR3 size: 12 residues. The CDR3 here is CASRQDLVSFTF. The DNA of the CDR3 is TGTGCCAGCAGGCAAGACCTGGTGTCTTTCACCTTC.

CDR3 sequence reads: CASSGGDRGLNGANVLTF. CDR3 nucleotides: TGTGCCAGCAGTGGAGGGGACAGGGGGCTTAATGGGGCCAACGTCCTGACTTTC. The chain uses TRBV2 and TRBJ2-6; 12 bases align to TRBD1. The ends lost 4 bases at V and 3 bases at J; junction bases unmatched: 7. The CDR3 is made up of 18 amino acids. In germline, CDR1 is SNHLY, CDR2 FYNNEI.

In the case of this clonotype: Sequence at one end of the junction differs from germline and may be a read error. The genes are TRBV20-1 and TRBJ1-2, with a tentative D call TRBD1 (5 bases). Germline CDR1 is DFQATT and CDR2 is SNEGSKA (reference sequence). The CDR3 is 14 amino acids. The CDR3 protein is CGARDRRSGYGYTF. CDR3 nucleotides: TGCGGTGCTAGAGACAGAAGATCCGGCTATGGCTACACCTTC.

The chain carries TRBV6-5 and TRBJ1-4, with TRBD1 as a possible D gene (5 bases). CDR3 size: 15 residues. In germline, CDR1 is MNHEY, CDR2 SVGAGI. Between the trimmed V and J ends, which lost 2 bases and 8 bases, there was a span of 15 bases. The CDR3 sequence is CASSYSGGVGEKLFF. The DNA for the CDR3 is TGTGCCAGCAGTTACAGTGGAGGGGTAGGGGAAAAACTGTTTTTT.

The chain has TRBV10-3 and TRBJ2-6, with D maybe TRBD1 (5 bases). The CDR3 loop spans 19 amino acids. V was shortened by 0 bases and J by 0 bases, with 15 bases between the two germline ends. CDR1 is ENHRY and CDR2 is SYGVKD in the germline V gene. This CDR3 reads CAISESWTPSISGANVLTF. DNA for the CDR3: TGTGCCATCAGTGAGTCGTGGACACCGTCCATCTCTGGGGCCAACGTCCTGACTTTC.

As DNA, the CDR3 is TGTGCCAGCAGCAAAGGAAAGGGACACCGATTAGCCTACGAGCAGTACTTC. Translating it yields CASSKGKGHRLAYEQYF. The chain joins TRBV21-1 to TRBJ2-7; whether TRBD1, the table's D call, matches the DNA was not checked. TRBV21-1 is reported as a pseudogene. The CDR3 loop spans 17 amino acids.

This clonotype has a handful of counts. The chain is built from TRBV28 and TRBJ2-6, with D perhaps matching TRBD1 or TRBD2 (5 bases each). CDR1 and CDR2 (germline): MDHEN, SYDVKM. The CDR3 is 19 amino acids. The ends were cut back, 3 bases at V and 0 bases at J, with 18 bases in the middle. CDR3 sequence reads: CASSFPKRGERSGANVLTF. The CDR3, as DNA: TGTGCCAGCAGTTTCCCTAAAAGGGGAGAACGCTCTGGGGCCAACGTCCTGACTTTC.

The chain links TRBV20-1 to TRBJ2-1; perhaps TRBD1 as D (5 bases). The CDR3 sequence is 13 residues long. Trimming stripped 6 bases from V and 9 bases from J, with 18 bases between. In germline, CDR1 is DFQATT, CDR2 SNEGSKA (reference sequence). The CDR3 reads CSARVLRGGEQFF. Here the CDR3 DNA reads TGCAGTGCCCGCGTGTTAAGGGGCGGTGAGCAGTTCTTC.

The V and J genes are TRBV18 and TRBJ2-7; 7 bases align to TRBD1. V gave up 3 bases and J gave up 2 bases; unmatched junction bases: 7. Germline V CDR1 and CDR2: KGHSH, LQKENI. The CDR3 is made up of 15 amino acids. The CDR3 spells CASSPRQGSPYEQYF. The CDR3 nucleotides read TGTGCCAGCTCACCTCGACAGGGTAGCCCCTACGAGCAGTACTTC.

This clonotype was seen a few times. V gene TRBV12-3 or TRBV12-4 combines with J gene TRBJ2-4, with D possibly matching TRBD2 (6 bases). The CDR3 is 15 amino acids. The V end lost 7 bases, the J end lost 1 base, and 14 bases lay between the germline ends. CDR3 sequence: CASTPRGLAKNIQYF. The CDR3 DNA reads as TGTGCCAGCACCCCTCGGGGACTGGCCAAAAACATTCAGTACTTC.

This clonotype came up a few times. The genes are TRBV25-1 and TRBJ2-3; TRBD1 aligns across 7 bases. In germline, CDR1 is MGHDK, CDR2 SYGVNS. The CDR3 is 14 residues long. V dropped 6 bases and J dropped 1; count of bases not matched to a gene: 4. The CDR3 loop is CASRKQGRTDTQYF. For the CDR3, the DNA is TGTGCCAGCAGGAAACAGGGGCGCACAGATACGCAGTATTTT.